Below, 19 T cell receptor beta chains from the same sample are listed, as sequenced in a study. The TRBV12-4/TRBJ1-2 clonotypes were amplified using barcode primers with ligated adaptors. TCRdb called the multiplex PCR reads again in MiXCR, with one record for every CDR3 protein. The sample has some 1,700 distinct CDR3 sequences, around 4.2% seen once. The specimen sequenced was naive CD4+ T cells sorted from blood. Subset described: naive CD4+ T cells, CD4+CD45RA+CD25-. The receptors here all came from a female donor with breast cancer.

This clonotype is judged medium-sized (0.01 to 0.1%). CDR3 nucleotide sequence: TGTGCCAGCAGGGGAAACCGGGACAGGGGAATGAGTTGGTATGGCTACACCTTC. Protein sequence: CASRGNRDRGMSWYGYTF. The chain joins TRBV12-3 or TRBV12-4 to TRBJ1-2; 10 nucleotides match TRBD1. The V segment lost 6 bases and the J segment 5 bases; nucleotides outside the gene matches: 18. The CDR3 contains 18 residues.

This clonotype is deemed medium-sized (0.01 to 0.1%). The chain employs TRBV12-3 or TRBV12-4 and TRBJ1-2; 7 nucleotides match TRBD1. Trimming took 4 bases from V and 3 from J; bases not matched to a gene: 8. The CDR3 has 15 residues. The CDR3 protein is CASSSRDSGYYGYTF. The CDR3, as DNA: TGTGCCAGCAGTTCTCGGGACAGCGGATACTATGGCTACACCTTC.

This clonotype was seen a few times. This chain uses TRBV12-3 or TRBV12-4 with TRBJ1-2; 7 positions agree with TRBD1. The CDR3 is 14 amino acids. V was pared by 7 bases and J by 2 bases, with 7 bases of the junction left unmatched. CDR3 sequence reads: CASTLGQPNYGYTF. The CDR3 DNA reads as TGTGCCAGCACCCTGGGACAGCCGAACTATGGCTACACCTTC.

Within the sample, this clonotype is medium-sized (0.01 to 0.1%). The chain combines TRBV12-3 or TRBV12-4 with TRBJ1-2; TRBD1 is a possible D gene (5 bases). The V gene lost 0 bases and the J gene lost 8 bases, with 7 bases spanning the gap. This CDR3 has 12 amino acids. The CDR3 DNA reads as TGTGCCAGCAGTTTAGCCAGGGTAGGCTACACCTTC. This gives the protein CASSLARVGYTF.

This clonotype is judged medium-sized. The gene calls are TRBV12-3 or TRBV12-4 and TRBJ1-2; no clear D. CDR3 length equals 11 residues. V gave up 5 bases and J gave up 4 bases, with 5 bases separating them. Written as DNA, the CDR3 is TGTGCCAGCAGTCTACTCTATGGCTACACCTTC. Protein: CASSLLYGYTF.

This clonotype rates as medium-sized (0.01 to 0.1%). This chain connects TRBV12-3 or TRBV12-4 to TRBJ1-2; unclear D gene. V was pared by 4 bases and J by 4 bases, with 13 bases between. This CDR3 contains 14 residues. In DNA, the CDR3 is TGTGCCAGCAGTTACTCCACAGAGGCCTATGGCTACACCTTC. This translates into CASSYSTEAYGYTF.

This clonotype was observed a handful of times. This clone may be a read error of a much larger clone one base away. The rearrangement joins TRBV12-3 or TRBV12-4 to TRBJ1-2, with D hard to call. The germline V and J ends were trimmed by 7 bases and 3 bases, with 15 bases remaining between them. The CDR3 covers 14 residues. This CDR3 is CASNLMGRDYGYTF. In DNA, the CDR3 is TGTGCCAGCAATCTCATGGGTAGGGACTATGGCTACACCTTC.

This clonotype is judged medium-sized. V and J are TRBV12-3 or TRBV12-4 and TRBJ1-2, with a weak D call TRBD1 (5 bases). This CDR3 region has 14 residues. Trimming removed 7 bases from V and 0 bases from J, with 12 bases in between. The CDR3 sequence is CASTHGQPNYGYTF. In DNA form, the CDR3 reads TGTGCCAGCACTCATGGACAACCTAACTATGGCTACACCTTC.

At least ten counts were recorded for this clonotype. This sequence joins TRBV12-3 or TRBV12-4 and TRBJ1-2, with D possibly matching TRBD1 (6 bases). The CDR3 is made up of 15 amino acids. Trimming stripped 5 bases from V and 1 base from J, with 14 bases between. Here the CDR3 reads CASSLGQLLNYGYTF. The CDR3 coding sequence is TGTGCCAGCAGTCTCGGACAGCTGCTTAACTATGGCTACACCTTC.

This clonotype is judged medium-sized (0.01 to 0.1%). This chain uses TRBV12-3 or TRBV12-4 with TRBJ1-2, with D possibly being TRBD1 (6 bases). Trimming removed 3 bases at V and 2 bases at J, with 13 bases between. This CDR3 is built from 15 residues. CDR3 coding DNA: TGTGCCAGCAGTTTGCGGGACATACCCAACTATGGCTACACCTTC. Its translation: CASSLRDIPNYGYTF.

This clonotype is medium-sized (0.01 to 0.1%). CDR3 DNA: TGTGCCAGCAGTTTTCGACAGAAATTAAACTATGGCTACACCTTC. Encoded protein: CASSFRQKLNYGYTF. The chain has TRBV12-3 or TRBV12-4 and TRBJ1-2; perhaps TRBD1 as D (5 bases). The V end lost 3 bases, the J end lost 2 bases, and 13 bases lay between the germline ends. The CDR3 is 15 amino acids.

This clonotype was observed at least ten times. This chain uses TRBV12-3 or TRBV12-4 with TRBJ1-2; D is possibly TRBD1 (5 bases). V lost 7 bases to trimming and J lost 8 bases, with 14 bases between them. The CDR3 consists of 12 residues. The CDR3 DNA sequence: TGTGCCAGCATTTCGTTGGGGCTGGGCTACACCTTC. Residues: CASISLGLGYTF.

This clonotype was counted ten times or more. The CDR3 sequence is CASSFRRAPNYGYTF. The CDR3 DNA reads as TGTGCCAGCAGTTTTAGGAGGGCGCCTAACTATGGCTACACCTTC. The gene calls are TRBV12-3 or TRBV12-4 and TRBJ1-2; D gene unclear. This CDR3 comprises 15 residues. V was cut by 3 bases and J by 0 bases, with 11 bases left in between.

This clonotype appeared many times. The chain combines TRBV12-3 or TRBV12-4 with TRBJ1-2, with D unresolved. V was shortened by 4 bases and J by 4 bases, with 10 bases between the two germline ends. CDR3 size: 13 residues. The CDR3 DNA sequence: TGTGCCAGCAGTTATGGATCAAGCTATGGCTACACCTTC. Its translation is CASSYGSSYGYTF.

This chain connects TRBV12-3 or TRBV12-4 to TRBJ1-2; tentative D call: TRBD1 (6 bases). This CDR3 is 13 amino acids long. Trimming took 4 bases from V and 6 from J, leaving 12 bases between them. CDR3 in amino acids: CASSSSGQNGYTF. The CDR3 region has the DNA TGTGCCAGCAGTTCCTCAGGACAGAATGGCTACACCTTC.

This clonotype is categorized as large. The chain couples TRBV12-3 or TRBV12-4 to TRBJ1-2, with D tentatively TRBD1 (6 bases). Trimming left V 6 bases short and J 2 bases short, with 10 bases between. This CDR3 has 13 amino acids. In DNA, the CDR3 is TGTGCCAGCAGCCTTCAGGGGAACTATGGCTACACCTTC. This gives the protein CASSLQGNYGYTF.

In its sample, this clonotype is medium-sized (0.01 to 0.1%). The V gene is TRBV12-3 or TRBV12-4, the J gene TRBJ1-2; D is possibly TRBD1 (6 bases). The CDR3 has 15 amino acids. V was trimmed by 1 base and J by 2 bases, leaving 11 bases between them. The CDR3 spells CASSLGTVKNYGYTF. DNA for the CDR3: TGTGCCAGCAGTTTAGGGACAGTCAAGAACTATGGCTACACCTTC.

Judged by abundance, this clonotype is medium-sized (0.01 to 0.1%). The rearrangement uses TRBV12-3 or TRBV12-4 and TRBJ1-2; tentatively, D is TRBD1 (5 bases). V lost 5 bases and J lost 1, with 14 bases in between. The CDR3 extends over 15 amino acids. The CDR3 DNA reads as TGTGCCAGCAGTCCACAGGTTACGGGTAACTATGGCTACACCTTC. Protein product: CASSPQVTGNYGYTF.

This clonotype was counted between two and nine times. This rearrangement joins TRBV12-3 or TRBV12-4 to TRBJ1-2; TRBD1 agrees at 7 bases. V lost 5 bases and J lost 5; bases outside the gene matches: 8. The CDR3 has 14 amino acids. CDR3 bases: TGTGCCAGCAGTCCGACAGGGTGGTATTATGGCTACACCTTC. It is translated as CASSPTGWYYGYTF.